This TCR beta chain was profiled in a study of Ad26.COV2.S vaccination and SARS-CoV-2 variants. Germline CDR1 is SGHNT and CDR2 is YYREEE (reference sequence). The junction had 7 bases not matched to a gene; V was cut back by 0 bases and J by 10 bases. The CDR3 totals 16 residues. Measured with immunoSEQ multiplex PCR; TCRdb has only the in-frame clones, and not every one. The sample consists of more than 300,000 clones, approximately 80% of them appearing once. Treatment of the sample: over 15 received Ad26.COV2.S at low or high dose, single or two shots; 5 received placebo; per-sample allocation not given. The investigators took samples on day 63 after the first vaccine or placebo injection. This clone has just one count.

The receptor comes from a person between 18 and 65 years old who received the Ad26.COV2.S COVID-19 vaccine or a placebo. This chain links TRBV5-4 with TRBJ1-6; 10 nucleotides align to TRBD1. The sequencing here drew on peripheral blood, taken in a trial of Ad26.COV2.S vaccine versus placebo. The CDR3, as DNA: TGTGCCAGCAGCTTGGACAGGACAGGGGGAGGGTCACCCCTCCACTTT. This codes for CASSLDRTGGGSPLHF.